This T cell receptor beta chain is from a study of response to subunit inactivated influenza vaccine. MiXCR, run by TCRdb on the RT-PCR reads, gives a single entry per CDR3 protein. Here the sample spans roughly 670,000 distinct CDR3 sequences, around 13% being singletons. This clonotype has a count of ten or more. The CDR3 runs 15 residues. In germline, CDR1 is SQVTM, CDR2 ANQGSEA. The V segment lost 7 bases and the J segment 1 base; nucleotides outside the gene matches: 12. The sequence came from a man aged 45-65 years who received an inactivated influenza vaccine. This sequence joins TRBV29-1 and TRBJ2-5, with 7 bases aligning to TRBD1. Source: PBMCs from blood, taken approximately 15 days before vaccination. The CDR3 region has the DNA TGCAGCGCGGTTAGGACCAGGGGGTTCCAAGAGACCCAGTACTTC. This translates into CSAVRTRGFQETQYF.